Listed below are T cell receptor beta chains from one sample, sequenced in a study of blood T cell repertoires in COVID-19. This table comes from immunoSEQ multiplex PCR, and its TCRdb copy is limited to in-frame clones, with some not included. Of approximately 260,000 clones listed, 83% are singletons. The sequenced sample was peripheral blood. All receptors come from a man aged 55 to 70 who had recovered from COVID-19. Both conserved end residues are part of each CDR3. Each record gives: D gene, V gene, clone size, J gene, CDR3 protein, CDR3 DNA. A D gene is named only where the DNA matches it firmly. Not all rows give a size; the values are once, few, many and, for expanded clones, a class.

d_gene: .; v_gene: TRBV7-9; abundance: many; j_gene: TRBJ2-7; CDR3aa: CASSLEGLSGEQYF; CDR3nt: TGTGCCAGCAGCTTAGAGGGGCTTTCCGGCGAGCAGTACTTC
d_gene: TRBD2; v_gene: TRBV5-1; abundance: .; j_gene: TRBJ2-1; CDR3aa: CASSLRGVASYNEQFF; CDR3nt: TGCGCCAGCAGCTTGCGGGGGGTCGCGTCCTACAATGAGCAGTTCTTC
d_gene: .; v_gene: TRBV5-1; abundance: .; j_gene: TRBJ2-5; CDR3aa: CASSFRVQETQYF; CDR3nt: TGCGCCAGCAGCTTCAGGGTGCAAGAGACCCAGTACTTC
d_gene: TRBD1; v_gene: TRBV14; abundance: .; j_gene: TRBJ1-2; CDR3aa: CASSPLPGQRYGYTF; CDR3nt: TGTGCCAGCAGCCCATTACCGGGACAGAGATATGGCTACACCTTC
d_gene: .; v_gene: TRBV5-4; abundance: .; j_gene: TRBJ1-1; CDR3aa: CASNPDTRVSINTEAFF; CDR3nt: TGTGCCAGCAACCCCGATACCAGGGTCTCCATCAACACTGAAGCTTTCTTT
d_gene: .; v_gene: TRBV29-1; abundance: .; j_gene: TRBJ2-3; CDR3aa: CSVDVSGTQYF; CDR3nt: TGCAGCGTTGATGTGTCGGGTACGCAGTATTTT
d_gene: .; v_gene: TRBV9; abundance: .; j_gene: TRBJ1-3; CDR3aa: CASSVEEGTNTIYF; CDR3nt: TGTGCCAGCAGCGTAGAAGAGGGAACGAACACCATATATTTT
d_gene: TRBD1; v_gene: TRBV5-1; abundance: .; j_gene: TRBJ2-1; CDR3aa: CASSQHRGSYNEQFF; CDR3nt: TGCGCCAGCAGCCAACACAGGGGCTCGTACAATGAGCAGTTCTTC
d_gene: .; v_gene: TRBV5-1; abundance: .; j_gene: TRBJ1-1; CDR3aa: CASSSRGRGTEAFF; CDR3nt: TGCGCCAGCAGCTCCCGGGGCAGGGGCACTGAAGCTTTCTTT
d_gene: TRBD1; v_gene: TRBV28; abundance: .; j_gene: TRBJ2-7; CDR3aa: CASSLKTGAVSYEQYF; CDR3nt: TGTGCCAGCAGCCTCAAGACAGGGGCCGTCTCCTACGAGCAGTACTTC
d_gene: TRBD1; v_gene: TRBV18; abundance: few; j_gene: TRBJ2-2; CDR3aa: CASSRGTGSGELFF; CDR3nt: TGTGCCAGCTCACGCGGGACAGGGTCCGGGGAGCTGTTTTTT
d_gene: TRBD2; v_gene: TRBV29-1; abundance: .; j_gene: TRBJ2-1; CDR3aa: CSGRLAGGSSEQFF; CDR3nt: TGCAGCGGCAGACTAGCGGGAGGCTCCTCTGAGCAGTTCTTC
d_gene: TRBD1; v_gene: TRBV6-5; abundance: .; j_gene: TRBJ2-1; CDR3aa: CASGQDLGDYNEQFF; CDR3nt: TGTGCCAGCGGACAGGACCTCGGGGACTACAATGAGCAGTTCTTC
d_gene: .; v_gene: TRBV30; abundance: .; j_gene: TRBJ2-1; CDR3aa: CAWSLGAAYNEQFF; CDR3nt: TGTGCCTGGAGCCTTGGCGCGGCCTACAATGAGCAGTTCTTC
d_gene: TRBD2; v_gene: TRBV7-2; abundance: .; j_gene: TRBJ2-2; CDR3aa: CASSLFASGGGTGELFF; CDR3nt: TGTGCCAGCAGCTTATTTGCTAGCGGGGGAGGTACCGGGGAGCTGTTTTTT
d_gene: TRBD2; v_gene: TRBV27; abundance: .; j_gene: TRBJ2-5; CDR3aa: CASRLLAGEIETQYF; CDR3nt: TGTGCCAGCAGACTACTAGCGGGAGAGATAGAGACCCAGTACTTC
d_gene: .; v_gene: TRBV6-5; abundance: .; j_gene: TRBJ1-1; CDR3aa: CASTTMANTEAFF; CDR3nt: TGTGCCAGCACAACCATGGCGAACACTGAAGCTTTCTTT
d_gene: .; v_gene: TRBV25-1; abundance: .; j_gene: TRBJ2-3; CDR3aa: CASSEQGGSDTQYF; CDR3nt: TGTGCCAGCAGTGAACAGGGTGGGTCAGATACGCAGTATTTT
d_gene: .; v_gene: TRBV7-2; abundance: .; j_gene: TRBJ2-3; CDR3aa: CASSPDSTDTQYF; CDR3nt: TGTGCCAGCAGCCCAGACTCCACAGATACGCAGTATTTT
d_gene: TRBD1; v_gene: TRBV27; abundance: .; j_gene: TRBJ1-1; CDR3aa: CASLGQGITEAFF; CDR3nt: TGTGCCAGCTTGGGACAGGGAATAACTGAAGCTTTCTTT
d_gene: TRBD1; v_gene: TRBV27; abundance: .; j_gene: TRBJ1-1; CDR3aa: CASSLSGQVRTEAFF; CDR3nt: TGTGCCAGCAGTCTCTCGGGACAGGTACGAACTGAAGCTTTCTTT
d_gene: TRBD2; v_gene: TRBV5-1; abundance: .; j_gene: TRBJ2-5; CDR3aa: CASSAGGGASLQETQYF; CDR3nt: TGCGCCAGCAGCGCGGGCGGGGGGGCGAGTTTGCAAGAGACCCAGTACTTC
d_gene: .; v_gene: TRBV18; abundance: .; j_gene: TRBJ2-6; CDR3aa: CASSPSAGRTSGANVLTF; CDR3nt: TGTGCCAGCTCACCATCGGCAGGGCGCACCTCTGGGGCCAACGTCCTGACTTTC
d_gene: .; v_gene: TRBV18; abundance: .; j_gene: TRBJ2-7; CDR3aa: CASSPSLGYEQYF; CDR3nt: TGTGCCAGCTCACCAAGTCTAGGCTACGAGCAGTACTTC
d_gene: TRBD1; v_gene: TRBV5-1; abundance: once; j_gene: TRBJ1-1; CDR3aa: CASSKDRGHTEAFF; CDR3nt: TGCGCCAGCAGCAAGGACAGGGGGCACACTGAAGCTTTCTTT
d_gene: .; v_gene: TRBV25-1; abundance: .; j_gene: TRBJ2-7; CDR3aa: CASSITYEQYF; CDR3nt: TGTGCCAGCAGTATAACCTACGAGCAGTACTTC
d_gene: .; v_gene: TRBV25-1; abundance: few; j_gene: TRBJ2-3; CDR3aa: CASSDGGLSTDTQYF; CDR3nt: TGTGCCAGCAGTGATGGGGGCTTGAGCACAGATACGCAGTATTTT
d_gene: .; v_gene: TRBV19; abundance: .; j_gene: TRBJ1-3; CDR3aa: CASSEQGTRSGNTIYF; CDR3nt: TGTGCCAGTAGTGAACAGGGAACCCGCTCTGGAAACACCATATATTTT
d_gene: TRBD2; v_gene: TRBV4-1; abundance: .; j_gene: TRBJ2-5; CDR3aa: CASRGLADRETQYF; CDR3nt: TGCGCCAGCAGAGGACTAGCGGATAGGGAGACCCAGTACTTC
d_gene: TRBD2; v_gene: TRBV4-1; abundance: once; j_gene: TRBJ2-3; CDR3aa: CASSVVAGVSRDTQYF; CDR3nt: TGCGCCAGCAGTGTAGTAGCGGGAGTAAGTCGAGATACGCAGTATTTT
d_gene: .; v_gene: TRBV30; abundance: .; j_gene: TRBJ2-1; CDR3aa: CACPQSGGGQVEQFF; CDR3nt: TGTGCCTGTCCCCAGAGTGGGGGGGGCCAAGTTGAGCAGTTCTTC
d_gene: .; v_gene: TRBV3-1/TRBV3-2; abundance: .; j_gene: TRBJ2-4; CDR3aa: CASSRSSGLAKNIQYF; CDR3nt: TGTGCCAGCAGCCGATCAAGTGGCCTAGCCAAAAACATTCAGTACTTC
d_gene: .; v_gene: TRBV30; abundance: .; j_gene: TRBJ2-3; CDR3aa: CAWTGESFRGDTQYF; CDR3nt: TGTGCCTGGACGGGAGAGAGTTTCCGAGGAGATACGCAGTATTTT
d_gene: TRBD1; v_gene: TRBV7-8; abundance: .; j_gene: TRBJ1-1; CDR3aa: CASSGDRGLNTEAFF; CDR3nt: TGTGCCAGCAGCGGAGACAGGGGGCTGAACACTGAAGCTTTCTTT
d_gene: TRBD1; v_gene: TRBV10-2; abundance: .; j_gene: TRBJ1-1; CDR3aa: CASIDRGSGTEAFF; CDR3nt: TGCGCCAGCATTGACAGGGGATCGGGCACTGAAGCTTTCTTT
d_gene: TRBD2; v_gene: TRBV5-1; abundance: .; j_gene: TRBJ2-6; CDR3aa: CASSAAGTSGGDGANVLTF; CDR3nt: TGCGCCAGCAGCGCGGCCGGGACTAGCGGGGGAGATGGGGCCAACGTCCTGACTTTC
d_gene: .; v_gene: TRBV4-2; abundance: .; j_gene: TRBJ2-3; CDR3aa: CASSRGRGSGEDTQYF; CDR3nt: TGTGCCAGCAGCCGCGGCAGGGGGTCGGGAGAAGATACGCAGTATTTT
d_gene: TRBD2; v_gene: TRBV5-1; abundance: .; j_gene: TRBJ2-3; CDR3aa: CASSLGSGRLADTQYF; CDR3nt: TGCGCCAGCAGCTTGGGTAGCGGGAGATTGGCAGATACGCAGTATTTT
d_gene: TRBD1; v_gene: TRBV27; abundance: .; j_gene: TRBJ1-2; CDR3aa: CASSSGQDYGYTF; CDR3nt: TGTGCCAGCAGTTCCGGACAGGACTATGGCTACACCTTC
d_gene: TRBD2; v_gene: TRBV6-5; abundance: .; j_gene: TRBJ2-7; CDR3aa: CASSSGTSGNYEQYF; CDR3nt: TGTGCCAGCAGTTCCGGGACTAGCGGGAACTACGAGCAGTACTTC
d_gene: .; v_gene: TRBV7-2; abundance: .; j_gene: TRBJ1-6; CDR3aa: CASSFNNSPLHF; CDR3nt: TGTGCCAGCAGCTTCAATAATTCACCCCTCCACTTT
d_gene: .; v_gene: TRBV3-1/TRBV3-2; abundance: few; j_gene: TRBJ1-4; CDR3aa: CASSQVMRSEKLFF; CDR3nt: TGTGCCAGCAGCCAAGTTATGCGAAGTGAAAAACTGTTTTTT
d_gene: .; v_gene: TRBV6-5; abundance: .; j_gene: TRBJ2-2; CDR3aa: CATSLGDRTTGELFF; CDR3nt: TGTGCCACCAGTCTGGGCGACAGGACCACCGGGGAGCTGTTTTTT
d_gene: .; v_gene: TRBV29-1; abundance: .; j_gene: TRBJ2-5; CDR3aa: CSVESGEETQYF; CDR3nt: TGCAGCGTTGAAAGCGGTGAAGAGACCCAGTACTTC
d_gene: TRBD1; v_gene: TRBV5-4; abundance: .; j_gene: TRBJ2-1; CDR3aa: CASSWGQINNEQFF; CDR3nt: TGTGCCAGCAGCTGGGGACAGATAAACAATGAGCAGTTCTTC
d_gene: .; v_gene: TRBV1; abundance: .; j_gene: TRBJ2-1; CDR3aa: CTSSQDKALGGYNEQFF; CDR3nt: TGCACCAGCAGCCAAGACAAGGCCCTAGGAGGCTACAATGAGCAGTTCTTC
d_gene: TRBD1; v_gene: TRBV5-4; abundance: .; j_gene: TRBJ1-2; CDR3aa: CASSVSGTGNGYTF; CDR3nt: TGTGCCAGCAGCGTATCCGGGACAGGGAATGGCTACACCTTC
d_gene: .; v_gene: TRBV7-9; abundance: .; j_gene: TRBJ2-7; CDR3aa: CASSPDRSSYEQYF; CDR3nt: TGTGCCAGCAGCCCAGACAGGAGCTCCTACGAGCAGTACTTC
d_gene: TRBD1; v_gene: TRBV18; abundance: .; j_gene: TRBJ1-1; CDR3aa: CASSPERTGVGNTEAFF; CDR3nt: TGTGCCAGCTCTCCAGAAAGGACAGGGGTGGGGAACACTGAAGCTTTCTTT
d_gene: TRBD2; v_gene: TRBV18; abundance: .; j_gene: TRBJ2-7; CDR3aa: CASSLQTSGSSYEQYF; CDR3nt: TGTGCCAGCTCACTACAGACTAGCGGGAGCTCCTACGAGCAGTACTTC
d_gene: TRBD1; v_gene: TRBV19; abundance: .; j_gene: TRBJ1-1; CDR3aa: CASRLDRGWNTEAFF; CDR3nt: TGTGCCAGTAGGCTCGACAGGGGGTGGAACACTGAAGCTTTCTTT
d_gene: .; v_gene: TRBV28; abundance: .; j_gene: TRBJ2-1; CDR3aa: CASSWGGQGRQFF; CDR3nt: TGTGCCAGCAGTTGGGGTGGGCAGGGGCGGCAGTTCTTC
d_gene: .; v_gene: TRBV5-6; abundance: .; j_gene: TRBJ1-1; CDR3aa: CASSWTLMNTEAFF; CDR3nt: TGTGCCAGCAGCTGGACACTCATGAACACTGAAGCTTTCTTT
d_gene: TRBD1; v_gene: TRBV10-1; abundance: once; j_gene: TRBJ1-1; CDR3aa: CASSVGGQGNTEAFF; CDR3nt: TGCGCCAGCAGTGTTGGGGGACAGGGCAACACTGAAGCTTTCTTT
d_gene: .; v_gene: TRBV3-1/TRBV3-2; abundance: .; j_gene: TRBJ2-7; CDR3aa: CASSRGAFYEQYF; CDR3nt: TGTGCCAGCAGCCGCGGGGCTTTCTACGAGCAGTACTTC
d_gene: TRBD2; v_gene: TRBV2; abundance: .; j_gene: TRBJ2-5; CDR3aa: CASRELAGYGGETQYF; CDR3nt: TGTGCCAGCAGGGAGCTAGCGGGGTATGGTGGGGAGACCCAGTACTTC